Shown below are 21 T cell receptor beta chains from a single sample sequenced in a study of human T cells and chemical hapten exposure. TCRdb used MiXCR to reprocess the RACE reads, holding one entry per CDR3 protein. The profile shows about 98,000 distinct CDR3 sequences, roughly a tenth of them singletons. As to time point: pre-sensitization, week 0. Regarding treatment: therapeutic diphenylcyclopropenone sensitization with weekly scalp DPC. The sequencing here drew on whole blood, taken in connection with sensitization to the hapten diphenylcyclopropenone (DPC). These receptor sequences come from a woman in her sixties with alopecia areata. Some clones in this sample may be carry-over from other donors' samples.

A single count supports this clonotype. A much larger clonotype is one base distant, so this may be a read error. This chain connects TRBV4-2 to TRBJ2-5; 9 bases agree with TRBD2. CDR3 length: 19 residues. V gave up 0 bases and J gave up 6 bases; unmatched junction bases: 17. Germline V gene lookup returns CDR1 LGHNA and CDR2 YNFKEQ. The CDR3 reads CASSQEVYGGRAGAKTQYF. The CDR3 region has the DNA TGTGCCAGCAGCCAAGAGGTTTACGGCGGGAGGGCCGGAGCGAAGACCCAGTACTTC.

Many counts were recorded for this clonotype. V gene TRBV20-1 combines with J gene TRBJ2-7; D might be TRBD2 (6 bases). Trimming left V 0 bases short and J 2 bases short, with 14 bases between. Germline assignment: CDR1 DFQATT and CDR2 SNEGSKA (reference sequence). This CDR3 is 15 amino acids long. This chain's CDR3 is CSARDIGRTTYEQYF. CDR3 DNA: TGCAGTGCTAGAGACATAGGACGGACTACCTACGAGCAGTACTTC.

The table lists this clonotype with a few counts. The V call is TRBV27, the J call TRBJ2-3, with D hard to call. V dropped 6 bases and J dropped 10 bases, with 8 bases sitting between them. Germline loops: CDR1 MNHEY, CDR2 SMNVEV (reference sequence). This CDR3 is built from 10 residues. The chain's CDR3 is CASREWAQYF. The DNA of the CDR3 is TGTGCCAGCAGGGAATGGGCGCAGTATTTT.

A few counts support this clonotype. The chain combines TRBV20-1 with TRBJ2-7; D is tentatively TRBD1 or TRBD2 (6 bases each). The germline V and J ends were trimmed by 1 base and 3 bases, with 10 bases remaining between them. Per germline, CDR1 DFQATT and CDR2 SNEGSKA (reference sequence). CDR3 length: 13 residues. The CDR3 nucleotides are TGCAGTGCTAGAGGAGGGGGGAACTACGAGCAGTACTTC. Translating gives CSARGGGNYEQYF.

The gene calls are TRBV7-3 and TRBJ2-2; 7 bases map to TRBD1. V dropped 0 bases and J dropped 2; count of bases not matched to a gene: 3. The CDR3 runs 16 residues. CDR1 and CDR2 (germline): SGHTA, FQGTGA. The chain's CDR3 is CASSLTTGANTGELFF. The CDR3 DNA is TGTGCCAGCAGCTTAACCACAGGGGCCAACACCGGGGAGCTGTTTTTT.

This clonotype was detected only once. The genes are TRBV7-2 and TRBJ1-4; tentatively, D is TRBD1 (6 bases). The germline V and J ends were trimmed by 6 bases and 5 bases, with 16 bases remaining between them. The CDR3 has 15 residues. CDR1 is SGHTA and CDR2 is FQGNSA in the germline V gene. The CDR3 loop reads CASSASAGVNEKLFF. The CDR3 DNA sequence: TGTGCCAGCAGTGCTAGCGCAGGGGTAAATGAAAAACTGTTTTTT. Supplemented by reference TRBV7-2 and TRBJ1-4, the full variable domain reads GAGVSQSPSNKVTEKGKDVELRCDPISGHTALYWYRQSLGQGLEFLIYFQGNSAPDKSGLPSDRFSAERTGGSVSTLTIQRTQQEDSAVYLCASSASAGVNEKLFFGSGTQLSVL.

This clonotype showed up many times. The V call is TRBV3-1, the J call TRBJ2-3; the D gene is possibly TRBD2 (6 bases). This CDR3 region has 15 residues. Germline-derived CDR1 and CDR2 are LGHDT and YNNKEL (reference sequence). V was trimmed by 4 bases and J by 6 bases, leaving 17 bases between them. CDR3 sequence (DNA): TGTGCCAGCAGCCGGCAACCGGGACTGTTGGATACGCAGTATTTT. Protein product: CASSRQPGLLDTQYF.

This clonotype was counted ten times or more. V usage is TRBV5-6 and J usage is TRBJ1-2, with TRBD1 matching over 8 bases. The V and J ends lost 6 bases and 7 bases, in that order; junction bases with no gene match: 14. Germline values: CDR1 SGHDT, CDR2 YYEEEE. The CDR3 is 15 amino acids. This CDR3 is CASINRGRGLVGYTF. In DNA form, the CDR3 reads TGTGCCAGCATCAACCGGGGCAGGGGGCTCGTTGGCTACACCTTC.

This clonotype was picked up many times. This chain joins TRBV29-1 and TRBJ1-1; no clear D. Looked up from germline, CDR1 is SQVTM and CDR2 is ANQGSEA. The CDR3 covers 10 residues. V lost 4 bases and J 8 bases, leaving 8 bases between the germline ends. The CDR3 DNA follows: TGCAGCGTTGCGGAGCAGGAAGCTTTCTTT. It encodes CSVAEQEAFF.

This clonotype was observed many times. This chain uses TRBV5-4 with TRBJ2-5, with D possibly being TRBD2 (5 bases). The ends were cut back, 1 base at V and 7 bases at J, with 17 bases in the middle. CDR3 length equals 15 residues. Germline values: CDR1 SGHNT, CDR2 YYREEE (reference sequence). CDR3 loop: CASSLLTPGTRTQYF. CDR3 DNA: TGTGCCAGCAGCTTGTTGACTCCGGGAACGAGGACCCAGTACTTC.

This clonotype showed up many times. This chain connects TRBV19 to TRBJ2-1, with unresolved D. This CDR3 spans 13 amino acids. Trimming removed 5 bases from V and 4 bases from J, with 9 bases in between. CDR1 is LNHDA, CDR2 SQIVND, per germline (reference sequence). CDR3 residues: CASSVGIYNEQFF. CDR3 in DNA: TGTGCCAGTAGTGTTGGGATATACAATGAGCAGTTCTTC.

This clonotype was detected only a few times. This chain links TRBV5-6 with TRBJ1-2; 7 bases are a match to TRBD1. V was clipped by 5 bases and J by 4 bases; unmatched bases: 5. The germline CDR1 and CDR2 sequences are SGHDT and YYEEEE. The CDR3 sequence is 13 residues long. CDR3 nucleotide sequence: TGTGCCAGCAGTCTCGACAGGGTCTATGGCTACACCTTC. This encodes CASSLDRVYGYTF.

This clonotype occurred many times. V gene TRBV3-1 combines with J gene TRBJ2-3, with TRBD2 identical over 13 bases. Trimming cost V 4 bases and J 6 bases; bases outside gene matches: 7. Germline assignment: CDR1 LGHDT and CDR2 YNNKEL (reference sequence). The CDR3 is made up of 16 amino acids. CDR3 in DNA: TGTGCCAGCAGCCCTAGACTAGCGGGGGGTTCTGATACGCAGTATTTT. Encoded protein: CASSPRLAGGSDTQYF.

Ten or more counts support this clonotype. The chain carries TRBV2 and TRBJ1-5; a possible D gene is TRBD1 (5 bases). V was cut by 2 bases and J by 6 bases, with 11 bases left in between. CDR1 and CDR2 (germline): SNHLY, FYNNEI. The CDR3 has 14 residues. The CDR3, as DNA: TGTGCCAGCAGTGAACAGGGACTCAGTCAGCCCCAGCATTTT. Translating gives CASSEQGLSQPQHF.

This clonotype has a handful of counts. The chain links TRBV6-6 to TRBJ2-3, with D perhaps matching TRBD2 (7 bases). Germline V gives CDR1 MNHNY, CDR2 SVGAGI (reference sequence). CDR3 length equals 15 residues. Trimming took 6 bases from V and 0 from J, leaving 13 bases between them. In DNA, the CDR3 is TGTGCCAGCAGGAGGGGGGGAAGGAGCACAGATACGCAGTATTTT. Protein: CASRRGGRSTDTQYF.

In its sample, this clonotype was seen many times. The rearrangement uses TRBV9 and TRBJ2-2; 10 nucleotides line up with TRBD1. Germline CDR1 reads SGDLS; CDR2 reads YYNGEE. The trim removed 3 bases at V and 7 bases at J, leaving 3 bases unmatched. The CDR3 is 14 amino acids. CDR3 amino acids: CASSGQGAGGELFF. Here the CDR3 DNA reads TGTGCCAGCAGCGGACAGGGGGCAGGCGGGGAGCTGTTTTTT.

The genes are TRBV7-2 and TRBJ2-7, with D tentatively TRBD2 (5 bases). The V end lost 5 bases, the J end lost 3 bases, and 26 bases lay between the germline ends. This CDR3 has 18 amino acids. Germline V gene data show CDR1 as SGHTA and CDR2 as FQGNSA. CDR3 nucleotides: TGTGCCAGCAGCCGGCCGGACTCTCCTTCCCTAACCTACTACGAGCAGTACTTC. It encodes CASSRPDSPSLTYYEQYF.

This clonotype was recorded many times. CDR3 in DNA: TGCGCCAGCAGTTCGTGGACAGGGCCGTACGAGCAGTACTTC. Amino acids: CASSSWTGPYEQYF. The chain has TRBV5-1 and TRBJ2-7, with 8 bases fitting TRBD1. Germline CDR1 is SGHRS and CDR2 is YFSETQ. Germline trimming cut 5 bases from V and 4 bases from J; bases unmatched to any gene: 8. The CDR3 length is 14 residues.

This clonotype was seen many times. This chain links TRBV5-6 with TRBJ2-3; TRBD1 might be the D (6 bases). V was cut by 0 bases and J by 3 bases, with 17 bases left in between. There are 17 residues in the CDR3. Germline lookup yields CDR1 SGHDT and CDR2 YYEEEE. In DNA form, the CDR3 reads TGTGCCAGCAGCTTGGTCAGCACAGGGTCATGGACAGATACGCAGTATTTT. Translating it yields CASSLVSTGSWTDTQYF.

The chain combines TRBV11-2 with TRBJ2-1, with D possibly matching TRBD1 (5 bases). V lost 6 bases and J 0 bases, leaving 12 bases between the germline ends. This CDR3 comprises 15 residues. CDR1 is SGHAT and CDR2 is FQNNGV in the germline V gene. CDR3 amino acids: CASRFTGSSYNEQFF. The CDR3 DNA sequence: TGTGCCAGCAGATTTACAGGTAGCTCCTACAATGAGCAGTTCTTC.

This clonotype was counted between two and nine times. The CDR3 coding sequence is TGTGCCAGCAGCCAAGGGGGCTCACCGGGACAGGGGAGAGATACGCAGTATTTT. Its translation is CASSQGGSPGQGRDTQYF. This chain uses TRBV4-2 with TRBJ2-3; 10 positions match TRBD1. Germline values: CDR1 LGHNA, CDR2 YNFKEQ. The CDR3 is 18 residues long. V lost 1 base, J lost 5 bases, and 12 bases stayed unmatched.